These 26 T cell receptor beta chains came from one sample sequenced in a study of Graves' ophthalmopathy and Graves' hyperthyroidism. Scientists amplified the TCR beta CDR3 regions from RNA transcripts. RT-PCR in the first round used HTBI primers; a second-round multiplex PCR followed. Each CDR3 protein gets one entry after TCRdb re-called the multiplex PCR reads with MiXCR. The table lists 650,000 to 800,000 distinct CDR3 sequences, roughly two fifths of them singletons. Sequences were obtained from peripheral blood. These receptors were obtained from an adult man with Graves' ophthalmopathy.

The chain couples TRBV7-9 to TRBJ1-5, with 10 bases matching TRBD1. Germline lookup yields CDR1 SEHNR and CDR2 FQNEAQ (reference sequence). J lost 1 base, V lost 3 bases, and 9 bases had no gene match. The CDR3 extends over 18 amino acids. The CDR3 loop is CASSFPRQGAASNQPQHF. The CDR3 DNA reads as TGTGCCAGCAGCTTTCCACGACAGGGGGCCGCGAGCAATCAGCCCCAGCATTTT.

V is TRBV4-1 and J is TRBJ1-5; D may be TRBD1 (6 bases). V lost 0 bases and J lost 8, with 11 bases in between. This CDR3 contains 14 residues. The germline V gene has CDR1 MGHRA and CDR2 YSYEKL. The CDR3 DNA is TGCGCCAGCAGCCAAGACAGGGGCGGAGAGCCCCAGCATTTT. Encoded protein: CASSQDRGGEPQHF.

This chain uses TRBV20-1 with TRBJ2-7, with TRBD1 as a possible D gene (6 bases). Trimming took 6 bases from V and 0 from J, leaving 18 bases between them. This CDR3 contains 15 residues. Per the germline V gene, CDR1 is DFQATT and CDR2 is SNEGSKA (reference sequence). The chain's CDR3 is CSAEGQRPDSYEQYF. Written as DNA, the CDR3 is TGCAGTGCGGAAGGACAGCGACCCGACTCCTACGAGCAGTACTTC.

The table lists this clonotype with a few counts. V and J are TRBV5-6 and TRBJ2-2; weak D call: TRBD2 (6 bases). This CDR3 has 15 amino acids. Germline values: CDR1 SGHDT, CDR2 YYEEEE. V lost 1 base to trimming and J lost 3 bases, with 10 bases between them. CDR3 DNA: TGTGCCAGCAGCTTGCCTTGGGGGGACACCGGGGAGCTGTTTTTT. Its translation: CASSLPWGDTGELFF.

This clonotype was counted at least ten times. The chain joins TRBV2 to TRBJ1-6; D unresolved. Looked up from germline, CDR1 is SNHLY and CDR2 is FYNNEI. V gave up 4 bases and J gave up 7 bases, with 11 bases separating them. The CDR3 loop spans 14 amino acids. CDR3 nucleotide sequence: TGTGCCAGCAGTGGCCGGACGGGAAATTCACCCCTCCACTTT. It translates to CASSGRTGNSPLHF. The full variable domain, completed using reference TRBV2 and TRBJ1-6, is EPEVTQTPSHQVTQMGQEVILRCVPISNHLYFYWYRQILGQKVEFLVSFYNNEISEKSEIFDDQFSVERPDGSNFTLKIRSTKLEDSAMYFCASSGRTGNSPLHFGNGTRLTVT.

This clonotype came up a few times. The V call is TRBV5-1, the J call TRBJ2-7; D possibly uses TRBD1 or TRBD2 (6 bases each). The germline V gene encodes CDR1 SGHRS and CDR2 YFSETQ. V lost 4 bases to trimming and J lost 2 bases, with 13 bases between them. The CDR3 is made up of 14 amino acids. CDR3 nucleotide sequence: TGCGCCAGCAGCCTGAGGGGGGAGCCCTACGAGCAGTACTTC. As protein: CASSLRGEPYEQYF.

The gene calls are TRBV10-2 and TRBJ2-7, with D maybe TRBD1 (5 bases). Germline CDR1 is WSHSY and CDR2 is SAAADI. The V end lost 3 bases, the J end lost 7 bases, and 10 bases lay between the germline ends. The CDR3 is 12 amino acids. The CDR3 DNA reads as TGCGCCAGCAGTGATCTAGGGGTAGAGCAGTACTTC. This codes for CASSDLGVEQYF.

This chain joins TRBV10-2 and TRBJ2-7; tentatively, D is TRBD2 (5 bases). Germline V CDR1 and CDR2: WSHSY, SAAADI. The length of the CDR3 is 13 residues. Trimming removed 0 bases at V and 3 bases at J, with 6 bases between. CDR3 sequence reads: CASSESRGYEQYF. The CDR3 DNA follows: TGCGCCAGCAGTGAGTCTCGGGGCTACGAGCAGTACTTC.

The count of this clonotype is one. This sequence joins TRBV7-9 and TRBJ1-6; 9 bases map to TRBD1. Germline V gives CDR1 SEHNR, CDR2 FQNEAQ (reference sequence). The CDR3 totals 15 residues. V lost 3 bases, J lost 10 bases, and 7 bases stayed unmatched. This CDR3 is CASSFQQGARSPLHF. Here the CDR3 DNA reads TGTGCCAGCAGCTTCCAACAGGGGGCGAGGTCACCCCTCCACTTT.

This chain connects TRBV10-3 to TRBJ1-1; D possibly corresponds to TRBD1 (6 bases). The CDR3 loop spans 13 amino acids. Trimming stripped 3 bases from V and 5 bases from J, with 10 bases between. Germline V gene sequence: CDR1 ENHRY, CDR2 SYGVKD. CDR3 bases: TGTGCCATCAGTGACAGGGGTCTTACTGAAGCTTTCTTT. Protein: CAISDRGLTEAFF.

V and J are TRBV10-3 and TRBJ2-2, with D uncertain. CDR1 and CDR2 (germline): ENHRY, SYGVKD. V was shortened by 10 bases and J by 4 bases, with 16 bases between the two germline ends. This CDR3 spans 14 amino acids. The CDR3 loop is CASSPQGATGELFF. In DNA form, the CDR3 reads TGTGCCAGCTCACCACAAGGTGCCACCGGGGAGCTGTTTTTT.

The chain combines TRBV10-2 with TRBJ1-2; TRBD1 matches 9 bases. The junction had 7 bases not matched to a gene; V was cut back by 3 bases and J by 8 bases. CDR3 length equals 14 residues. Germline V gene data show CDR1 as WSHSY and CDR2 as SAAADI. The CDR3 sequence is CASSEGDRDQGYTF. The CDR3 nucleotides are TGCGCCAGCAGTGAAGGGGACAGGGATCAAGGCTACACCTTC.

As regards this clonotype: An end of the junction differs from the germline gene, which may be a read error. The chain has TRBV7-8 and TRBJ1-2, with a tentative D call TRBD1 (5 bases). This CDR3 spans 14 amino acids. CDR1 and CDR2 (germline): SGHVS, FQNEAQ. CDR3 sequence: CASSQGDRVYGYTF. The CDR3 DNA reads TGCGCCAGCAGCCAAGGAGACAGAGTCTATGGCTACACCTTC.

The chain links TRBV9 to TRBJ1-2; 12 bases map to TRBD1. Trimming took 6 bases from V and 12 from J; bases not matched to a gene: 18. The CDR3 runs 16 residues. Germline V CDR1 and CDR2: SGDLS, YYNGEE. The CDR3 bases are TGTGCCAGCAACCCCAGCCCCCGGGACAGGGGGCGAGGCCACACCTTC. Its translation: CASNPSPRDRGRGHTF.

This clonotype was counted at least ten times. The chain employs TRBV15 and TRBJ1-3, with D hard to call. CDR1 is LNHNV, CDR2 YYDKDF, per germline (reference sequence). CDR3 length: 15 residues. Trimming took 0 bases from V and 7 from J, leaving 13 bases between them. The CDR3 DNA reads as TGTGCCACCAGCAGAGATCTAGGGCAGAGGAACACCATATATTTT. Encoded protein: CATSRDLGQRNTIYF.

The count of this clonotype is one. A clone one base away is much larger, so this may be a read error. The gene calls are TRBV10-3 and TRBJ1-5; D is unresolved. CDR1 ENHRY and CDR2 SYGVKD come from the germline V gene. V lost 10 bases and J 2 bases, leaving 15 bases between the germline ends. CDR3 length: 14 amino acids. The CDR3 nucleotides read TGTGCCAGCGGTCCCGCCTGGGGCAATCAGCCCCAGCATTTT. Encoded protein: CASGPAWGNQPQHF.

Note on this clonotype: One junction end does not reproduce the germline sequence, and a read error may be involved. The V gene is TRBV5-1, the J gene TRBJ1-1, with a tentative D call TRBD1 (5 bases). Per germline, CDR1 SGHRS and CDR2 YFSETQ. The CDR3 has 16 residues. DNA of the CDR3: TGTGCCAGCAGCCAAGAGTTGAGGGGACGGAACACTGAAGCTTTCTTT. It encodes CASSQELRGRNTEAFF.

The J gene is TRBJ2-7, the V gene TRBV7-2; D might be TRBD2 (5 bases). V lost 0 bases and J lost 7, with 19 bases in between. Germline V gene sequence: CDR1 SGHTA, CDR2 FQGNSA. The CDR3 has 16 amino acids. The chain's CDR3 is CASSLASKGRANEQYF. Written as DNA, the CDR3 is TGTGCCAGCAGCTTAGCGAGCAAAGGGAGAGCCAATGAGCAGTACTTC.

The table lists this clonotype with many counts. The CDR3 DNA sequence: TGCAGTGCTGGGGCCGGGCCCAACCAGCCCCAGCATTTT. Residues: CSAGAGPNQPQHF. The rearrangement links TRBV20-1 to TRBJ1-5, with D tentatively TRBD1 (5 bases). V was pared by 5 bases and J by 7 bases, with 15 bases between. Germline loops: CDR1 DFQATT, CDR2 SNEGSKA (reference sequence). The CDR3 sequence is 13 residues long.

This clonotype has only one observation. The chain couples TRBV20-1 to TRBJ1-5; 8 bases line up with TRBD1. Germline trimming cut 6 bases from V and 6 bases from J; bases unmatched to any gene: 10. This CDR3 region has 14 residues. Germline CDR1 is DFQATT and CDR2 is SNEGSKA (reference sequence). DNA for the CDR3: TGCAGTGCCGCACCCACAGGGGGGGTTCAGCCCCAGCATTTT. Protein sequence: CSAAPTGGVQPQHF.

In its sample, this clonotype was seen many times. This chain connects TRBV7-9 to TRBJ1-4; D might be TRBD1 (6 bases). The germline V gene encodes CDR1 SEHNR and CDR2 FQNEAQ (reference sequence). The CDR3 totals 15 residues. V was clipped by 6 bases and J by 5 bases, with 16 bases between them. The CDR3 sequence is CASSPQGSMNEKLFF. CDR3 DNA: TGTGCCAGCAGTCCACAGGGAAGTATGAATGAAAAACTGTTTTTT.

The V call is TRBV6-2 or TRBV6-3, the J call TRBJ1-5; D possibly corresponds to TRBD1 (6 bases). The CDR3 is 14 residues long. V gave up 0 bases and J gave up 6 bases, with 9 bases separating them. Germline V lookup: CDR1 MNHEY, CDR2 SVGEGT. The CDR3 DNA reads TGTGCCAGCAGTTACTCTACAGGGATTCAGCCCCAGCATTTT. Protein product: CASSYSTGIQPQHF.

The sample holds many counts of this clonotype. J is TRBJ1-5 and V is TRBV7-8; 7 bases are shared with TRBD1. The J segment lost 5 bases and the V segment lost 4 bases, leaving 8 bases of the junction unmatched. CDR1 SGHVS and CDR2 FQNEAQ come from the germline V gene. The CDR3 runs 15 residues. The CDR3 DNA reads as TGTGCCAGCAGCTCCTCATGGGGACAGTATCAGCCCCAGCATTTT. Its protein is CASSSSWGQYQPQHF. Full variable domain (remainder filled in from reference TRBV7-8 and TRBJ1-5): GAGVSQSPRYKVAKRGQDVALRCDPISGHVSLFWYQQALGQGPEFLTYFQNEAQLDKSGLPSDRFFAERPEGSVSTLKIQRTQQEDSAVYLCASSSSWGQYQPQHFGDGTRLSIL.

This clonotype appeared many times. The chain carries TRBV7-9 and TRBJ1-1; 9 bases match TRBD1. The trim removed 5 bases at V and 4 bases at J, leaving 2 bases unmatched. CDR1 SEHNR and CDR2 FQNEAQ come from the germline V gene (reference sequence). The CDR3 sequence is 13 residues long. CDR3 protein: CASSATGGTEAFF. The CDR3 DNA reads TGTGCCAGCAGCGCGACAGGGGGCACTGAAGCTTTCTTT.

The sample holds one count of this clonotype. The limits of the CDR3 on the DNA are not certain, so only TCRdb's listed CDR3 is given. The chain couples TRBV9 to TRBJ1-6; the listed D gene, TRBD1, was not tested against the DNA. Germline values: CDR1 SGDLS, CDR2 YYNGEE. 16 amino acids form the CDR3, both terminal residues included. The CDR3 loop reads CASSASSFGPGTGIHF.

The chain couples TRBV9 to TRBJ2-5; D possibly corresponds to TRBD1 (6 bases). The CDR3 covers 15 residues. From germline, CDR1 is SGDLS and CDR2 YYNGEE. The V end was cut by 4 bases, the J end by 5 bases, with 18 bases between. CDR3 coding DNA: TGTGCCAGCAGCCCAGGGGCAGGGGTGAGCGAGACCCAGTACTTC. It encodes CASSPGAGVSETQYF.